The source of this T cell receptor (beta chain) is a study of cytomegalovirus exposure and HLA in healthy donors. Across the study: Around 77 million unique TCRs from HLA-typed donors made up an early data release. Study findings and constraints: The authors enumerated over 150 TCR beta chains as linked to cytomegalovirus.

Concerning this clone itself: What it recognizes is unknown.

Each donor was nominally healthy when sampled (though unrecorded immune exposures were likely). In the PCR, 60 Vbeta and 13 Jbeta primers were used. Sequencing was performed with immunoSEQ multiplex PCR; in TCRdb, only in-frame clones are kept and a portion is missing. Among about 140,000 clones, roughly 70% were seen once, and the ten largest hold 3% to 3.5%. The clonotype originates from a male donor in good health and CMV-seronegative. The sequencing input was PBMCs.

This CDR3 reads CASSPPGFGANVLTF. The CDR3 DNA reads as TGTGCCAGCAGCCCCCCAGGATTCGGGGCCAACGTCCTGACTTTC. V and J are TRBV5-6 and TRBJ2-6; no definite D call. V was clipped by 4 bases and J by 4 bases, with 12 bases between them. This CDR3 is 15 amino acids long. Germline lookup yields CDR1 SGHDT and CDR2 YYEEEE.